This TCR beta chain emerged from a study of T cell repertoires in cytomegalovirus infection. The overall study: Recently described HLA-C-restricted plus well-studied HLA-B-restricted CMV epitopes were used. Indications of both CMV infection and matching HLA type were provided by public TCR beta signatures.

CDR1 and CDR2 from the germline V gene are SGHTA and FQGTGA. V lost 4 bases and J lost 4, with 8 bases in between. CDR3 length: 13 residues. General observations from the study: The response measured ex vivo was dominated by TCR beta clonotypes (HLA-C-restricted and CMV-specific). Identification of carriers of CMV plus the relevant HLA was achieved through cumulative public TCR beta family frequency.

TCRdb fed the reads into MiXCR, producing one record per CDR3 protein. The data contain around 900,000 distinct CDR3 sequences, around 30% of them singletons. This clonotype showed up just a few times. Its specificity is not known. The specimen was cultured CD8+ T cells from PBMCs, collected from culture after CMV antigen stimulation. The chain recombines TRBV7-3 with TRBJ2-1; D ambiguous. The clonotype was recovered from a human donor in good health (CMV status not recorded). Some clones in this sample may be carry-over from other donors' samples. The CDR3 DNA reads TGTGCCAGCAGCTCTCCACTATACAATGAGCAGTTCTTC. It codes for CASSSPLYNEQFF.